This entry lists 12 T cell receptor beta chains sequenced from one sample in a study of human T cells and chemical hapten exposure. The time point was: patch test 1, 2 weeks after DPC sensitization. Treatment meaning: therapeutic diphenylcyclopropenone sensitization with weekly scalp DPC. TCRdb reanalysed the RACE reads using MiXCR and keeps one entry per CDR3 protein. The table includes some 49,000 distinct CDR3 sequences, about 9% detected once. This material consisted of whole blood, taken in connection with sensitization to the hapten diphenylcyclopropenone (DPC). The receptors were gathered from a woman in her fifties or sixties with alopecia areata. Some clones in this sample may be carry-over from other donors' samples.

This clonotype was found many times. The J gene is TRBJ2-5, the V gene TRBV20-1; 7 bases line up with TRBD1. Per the germline V gene, CDR1 is DFQATT and CDR2 is SNEGSKA (reference sequence). J was trimmed by 6 bases and V by 5 bases; bases with no gene match: 12. This CDR3 is built from 14 residues. This chain's CDR3 is CSAYSATGKKTQYF. The CDR3 DNA reads TGCAGTGCTTACAGTGCGACAGGGAAGAAGACCCAGTACTTC.

The sample holds many counts of this clonotype. V is TRBV6-1 and J is TRBJ1-1; no reliable D call. Germline assignment: CDR1 MNHNS and CDR2 SASEGT. CDR3 length equals 15 residues. Trimming pared 5 bases from V and 2 bases from J, leaving 15 bases between. CDR3 amino acids: CASSFLTGVNTEAFF. Written as DNA, the CDR3 is TGTGCCAGCAGTTTCCTGACCGGGGTAAACACTGAAGCTTTCTTT.

This clonotype was counted ten times or more. The chain employs TRBV7-2 and TRBJ1-1; D gene ambiguous. The CDR3 covers 17 residues. Trimming took 5 bases from V and 5 from J, leaving 24 bases between them. The germline gives CDR1 SGHTA, CDR2 FQGNSA. CDR3 in amino acids: CASSLAWLVIPDTEAFF. The CDR3 DNA sequence: TGTGCCAGCAGCCTCGCGTGGTTAGTAATCCCGGATACTGAAGCTTTCTTT.

This clonotype was detected many times. The V call is TRBV20-1, the J call TRBJ2-7; TRBD1 matches at 10 bases. The germline gives CDR1 DFQATT, CDR2 SNEGSKA (reference sequence). This CDR3 spans 14 amino acids. V was clipped by 5 bases and J by 2 bases; unmatched bases: 6. The CDR3 DNA reads as TGCAGTGCTGTGACGGGACAGGGGACCTACGAGCAGTACTTC. Translation: CSAVTGQGTYEQYF.

This clonotype was seen a few times. The chain is built from TRBV18 and TRBJ1-1, with D hard to call. V lost 4 bases and J lost 1, with 10 bases in between. CDR3 length: 14 amino acids. CDR1 and CDR2 from the germline V gene are KGHSH and LQKENI. The CDR3: CASSRVQGNTEAFF. CDR3 sequence (DNA): TGTGCCAGCTCACGGGTGCAAGGGAACACTGAAGCTTTCTTT.

At least ten counts were recorded for this clonotype. The chain links TRBV10-2 to TRBJ2-1; 9 bases align to TRBD2. CDR3 length: 15 residues. V dropped 10 bases and J dropped 0; count of bases not matched to a gene: 7. The germline CDR1 and CDR2 sequences are WSHSY and SAAADI. Here the CDR3 DNA reads TGCGCCACCGCTAGCGGGACCAGCTCCTACAATGAGCAGTTCTTC. Protein product: CATASGTSSYNEQFF.

This clonotype was found many times. The chain carries TRBV25-1 and TRBJ1-2, with TRBD1 as a possible D gene (5 bases). The germline V gene has CDR1 MGHDK and CDR2 SYGVNS. This CDR3 spans 14 amino acids. The V end was cut by 6 bases, the J end by 7 bases, with 18 bases between. The DNA for the CDR3 is TGTGCCAGCAGCGTCGTAACGGGGCTATCTGGCTACACCTTC. Encoded protein: CASSVVTGLSGYTF.

CDR3 sequence: CASSKGTSGTYEQYF. In nucleotides, the CDR3 is TGTGCCAGCAGTAAGGGGACTAGCGGGACCTACGAGCAGTACTTC. V gene TRBV28 combines with J gene TRBJ2-7; 13 positions match TRBD2. The CDR3 totals 15 residues. The V segment lost 5 bases and the J segment 2 bases; nucleotides outside the gene matches: 3. The germline V gene has CDR1 MDHEN and CDR2 SYDVKM.

This clonotype was observed many times. The chain employs TRBV11-2 and TRBJ1-3; D not certain. The CDR3 totals 13 residues. Germline V gene sequence: CDR1 SGHAT, CDR2 FQNNGV. The germline V and J ends were trimmed by 0 bases and 9 bases, with 9 bases remaining between them. Here the CDR3 DNA reads TGTGCCAGCAGCTTAGATCTGTCAGTCACCATATATTTT. This encodes CASSLDLSVTIYF.

This clonotype appeared many times. The chain employs TRBV20-1 and TRBJ2-7; 7 bases agree with TRBD1. The CDR3 runs to 13 residues. CDR1 is DFQATT and CDR2 is SNEGSKA in the germline V gene (reference sequence). The V and J ends lost 4 bases and 3 bases, in that order; junction bases with no gene match: 6. The CDR3 nucleotides read TGCAGTGCTACCCCGGGACAGAGCTACGAGCAGTACTTC. Encoded protein: CSATPGQSYEQYF.

Many counts were recorded for this clonotype. V gene TRBV29-1 combines with J gene TRBJ1-2, with D uncertain. Per germline, CDR1 SQVTM and CDR2 ANQGSEA. Trimming took off 3 bases at V and 7 bases at J, with 9 bases between the two ends. This CDR3 has 11 residues. For the CDR3, the DNA is TGCAGCGTTGACGAGGTTCCTGGCTACACCTTC. This codes for CSVDEVPGYTF.

This clonotype came up a few times. The CDR3 loop is CASSRLGWSGSNTGELFF. CDR3 bases: TGTGCCAGCAGCCGGTTGGGTTGGAGCGGGTCGAACACCGGGGAGCTGTTTTTT. The V call is TRBV7-2, the J call TRBJ2-2, with D possibly TRBD2 on 6 matching bases. The CDR3 has 18 amino acids. The germline V gene has CDR1 SGHTA and CDR2 FQGNSA. Trimming removed 5 bases at V and 0 bases at J, with 19 bases between.